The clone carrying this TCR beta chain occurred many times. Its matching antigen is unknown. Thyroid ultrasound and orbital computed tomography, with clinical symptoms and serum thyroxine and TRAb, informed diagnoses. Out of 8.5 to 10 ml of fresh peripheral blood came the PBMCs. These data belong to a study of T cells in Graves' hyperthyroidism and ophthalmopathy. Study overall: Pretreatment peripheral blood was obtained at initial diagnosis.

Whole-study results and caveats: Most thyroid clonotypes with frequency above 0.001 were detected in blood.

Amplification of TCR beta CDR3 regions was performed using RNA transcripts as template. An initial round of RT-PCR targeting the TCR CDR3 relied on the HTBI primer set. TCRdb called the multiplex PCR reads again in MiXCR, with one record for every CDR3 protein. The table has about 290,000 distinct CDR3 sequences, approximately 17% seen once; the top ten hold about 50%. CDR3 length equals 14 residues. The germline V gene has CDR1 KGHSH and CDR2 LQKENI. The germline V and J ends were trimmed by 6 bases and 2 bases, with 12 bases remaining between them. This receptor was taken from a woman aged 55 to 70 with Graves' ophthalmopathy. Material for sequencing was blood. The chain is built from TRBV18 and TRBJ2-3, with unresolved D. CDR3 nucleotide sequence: TGTGCCAGCTCCGAGTCCTTTTCCACAGATACGCAGTATTTT. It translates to CASSESFSTDTQYF.